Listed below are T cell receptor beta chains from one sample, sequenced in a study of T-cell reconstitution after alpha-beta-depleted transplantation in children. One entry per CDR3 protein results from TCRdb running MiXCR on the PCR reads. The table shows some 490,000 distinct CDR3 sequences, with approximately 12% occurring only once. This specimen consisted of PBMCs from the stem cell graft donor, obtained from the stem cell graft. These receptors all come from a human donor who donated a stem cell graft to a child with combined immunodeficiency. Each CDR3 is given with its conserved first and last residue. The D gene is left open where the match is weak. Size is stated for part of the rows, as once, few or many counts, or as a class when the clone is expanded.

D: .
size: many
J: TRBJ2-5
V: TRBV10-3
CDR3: CASVDVGQETQYF
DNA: TGTGCCAGCGTAGATGTTGGGCAAGAGACCCAGTACTTC

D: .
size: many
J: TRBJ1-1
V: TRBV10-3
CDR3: CAISDLQGNTEAFF
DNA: TGTGCCATCAGTGACTTACAGGGGAACACTGAAGCTTTCTTT

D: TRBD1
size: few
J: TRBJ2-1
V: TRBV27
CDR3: CASRLTGGLYNEQFF
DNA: TGTGCCAGCAGACTGACAGGGGGCCTTTACAATGAGCAGTTCTTC

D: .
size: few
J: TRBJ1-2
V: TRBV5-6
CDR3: CASSLAELSAANYGYTF
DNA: TGTGCCAGCAGCTTGGCCGAATTGTCGGCAGCTAACTATGGCTACACCTTC

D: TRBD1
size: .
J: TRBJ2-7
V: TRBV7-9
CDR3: CASSNWTGGRDF
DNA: TGTGCCAGCAGCAACTGGACAGGGGGCCGGGACTTC

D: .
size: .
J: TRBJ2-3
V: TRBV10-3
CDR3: CAISDQERPYTDTQYF
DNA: TGTGCCATCAGTGACCAGGAGCGGCCTTACACAGATACGCAGTATTTT

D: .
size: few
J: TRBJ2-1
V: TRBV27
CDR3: CASNSGTYNEQFF
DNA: TGTGCCAGCAACAGCGGAACCTACAATGAGCAGTTCTTC

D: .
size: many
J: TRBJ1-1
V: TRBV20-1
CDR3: CSASRNTEAFF
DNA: TGCAGTGCTAGTAGGAACACTGAAGCTTTCTTT

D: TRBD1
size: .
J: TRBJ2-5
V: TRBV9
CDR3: CASSQWTGDAVETQYF
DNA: TGTGCCAGCAGCCAATGGACAGGGGACGCAGTGGAGACCCAGTACTTC

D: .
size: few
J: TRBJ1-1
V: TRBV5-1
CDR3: CASSFDSGRFEAFF
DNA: TGCGCCAGCAGCTTTGACAGTGGACGGTTTGAAGCTTTCTTT

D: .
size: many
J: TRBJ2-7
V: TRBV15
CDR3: CATSRDLGYEQYF
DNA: TGTGCCACCAGCAGAGACTTGGGCTACGAGCAGTACTTC